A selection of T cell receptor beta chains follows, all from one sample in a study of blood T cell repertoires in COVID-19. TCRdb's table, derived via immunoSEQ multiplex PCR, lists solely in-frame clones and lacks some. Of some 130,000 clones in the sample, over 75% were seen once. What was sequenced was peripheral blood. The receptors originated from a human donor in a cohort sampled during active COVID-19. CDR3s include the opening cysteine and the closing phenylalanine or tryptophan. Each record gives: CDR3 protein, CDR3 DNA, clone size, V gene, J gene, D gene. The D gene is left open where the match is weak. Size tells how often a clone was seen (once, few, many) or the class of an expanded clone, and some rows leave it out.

CDR3aa: CASRPDPSGANVLTF; CDR3nt: TGTGCCAGTAGACCAGATCCCTCTGGGGCCAACGTCCTGACTTTC; abundance: once; v_gene: TRBV19; j_gene: TRBJ2-6; d_gene: -
CDR3aa: CASSGGGGANTEAFF; CDR3nt: TGTGCCAGTAGTGGAGGAGGGGGGGCGAACACTGAAGCTTTCTTT; abundance: once; v_gene: TRBV19; j_gene: TRBJ1-1; d_gene: -
CDR3aa: CASSLTDRGKTRNTIYF; CDR3nt: TGCGCCAGCAGCTTGACGGACAGGGGAAAAACTAGAAACACCATATATTTT; abundance: -; v_gene: TRBV5-1; j_gene: TRBJ1-3; d_gene: TRBD1
CDR3aa: CASSLEGTSGADEQFF; CDR3nt: TGTGCCAGCAGCTTAGAGGGGACTAGCGGGGCGGATGAGCAGTTCTTC; abundance: once; v_gene: TRBV11-3; j_gene: TRBJ2-1; d_gene: TRBD2
CDR3aa: CASFGDSIYEQYF; CDR3nt: TGTGCCAGCTTCGGGGACAGCATCTACGAGCAGTACTTC; abundance: -; v_gene: TRBV27; j_gene: TRBJ2-7; d_gene: TRBD1
CDR3aa: CAIGTGGAGNTIYF; CDR3nt: TGTGCCATCGGGACAGGGGGCGCTGGAAACACCATATATTTT; abundance: -; v_gene: TRBV6-6; j_gene: TRBJ1-3; d_gene: TRBD1
CDR3aa: CAWSNKRGDTQYF; CDR3nt: TGTGCCTGGAGTAACAAGCGGGGAGATACGCAGTATTTT; abundance: -; v_gene: TRBV30; j_gene: TRBJ2-3; d_gene: TRBD2
CDR3aa: CASSVAIPTVTGELFF; CDR3nt: TGTGCCAGCAGCGTAGCGATCCCGACAGTCACCGGGGAGCTGTTTTTT; abundance: -; v_gene: TRBV9; j_gene: TRBJ2-2; d_gene: -
CDR3aa: CASSAGSGTQYF; CDR3nt: TGTGCCAGCAGCGCGGGATCAGGTACGCAGTATTTT; abundance: -; v_gene: TRBV9; j_gene: TRBJ2-3; d_gene: -
CDR3aa: CASSLRGQGIGYTEAFF; CDR3nt: TGTGCCAGCAGTTTACGGGGACAGGGGATCGGGTACACTGAAGCTTTCTTT; abundance: -; v_gene: TRBV27; j_gene: TRBJ1-1; d_gene: TRBD1
CDR3aa: CASSLLGEQFF; CDR3nt: TGTGCCAGCAGTTTACTCGGTGAGCAGTTCTTC; abundance: few; v_gene: TRBV27; j_gene: TRBJ2-1; d_gene: -
CDR3aa: CASRETVYTGELFF; CDR3nt: TGTGCCAGCAGGGAGACAGTTTACACCGGGGAGCTGTTTTTT; abundance: -; v_gene: TRBV2; j_gene: TRBJ2-2; d_gene: -
CDR3aa: CASSLTADTEAFF; CDR3nt: TGTGCCAGCAGCTTAACAGCGGACACTGAAGCTTTCTTT; abundance: -; v_gene: TRBV5-5; j_gene: TRBJ1-1; d_gene: -
CDR3aa: CASSEQGDTQYF; CDR3nt: TGCGCCAGCAGTGAGCAGGGAGATACGCAGTATTTT; abundance: -; v_gene: TRBV10-1; j_gene: TRBJ2-3; d_gene: -
CDR3aa: CASSLDLGGGPRNTEAFF; CDR3nt: TGTGCCAGCAGCTTAGATTTGGGCGGGGGGCCCCGGAACACTGAAGCTTTCTTT; abundance: -; v_gene: TRBV11-3; j_gene: TRBJ1-1; d_gene: -
CDR3aa: CASSTRTGEVGYTF; CDR3nt: TGTGCCAGCAGCACCCGGACAGGGGAGGTGGGCTACACCTTC; abundance: -; v_gene: TRBV11-2; j_gene: TRBJ1-2; d_gene: TRBD1
CDR3aa: CASSSGQNTEAFF; CDR3nt: TGTGCCAGCTCATCAGGACAGAACACTGAAGCTTTCTTT; abundance: once; v_gene: TRBV18; j_gene: TRBJ1-1; d_gene: -
CDR3aa: CASSPGLAGADTQYF; CDR3nt: TGTGCCAGCAGCCCAGGACTAGCTGGGGCAGATACGCAGTATTTT; abundance: -; v_gene: TRBV11-2; j_gene: TRBJ2-3; d_gene: TRBD2
CDR3aa: CATEGTREETQYF; CDR3nt: TGTGCCACCGAGGGGACACGAGAGGAGACCCAGTACTTC; abundance: -; v_gene: TRBV28; j_gene: TRBJ2-5; d_gene: -
CDR3aa: CASSIGEAGNTIYF; CDR3nt: TGTGCCAGTAGTATAGGAGAGGCGGGAAACACCATATATTTT; abundance: -; v_gene: TRBV19; j_gene: TRBJ1-3; d_gene: -
CDR3aa: CSGKIPGQGTKTQYF; CDR3nt: TGCAGCGGCAAGATACCGGGACAGGGGACGAAGACCCAGTACTTC; abundance: once; v_gene: TRBV29-1; j_gene: TRBJ2-5; d_gene: TRBD1
CDR3aa: CASSWTPGQEKLFF; CDR3nt: TGTGCCAGCAGTTGGACCCCGGGACAGGAAAAACTGTTTTTT; abundance: -; v_gene: TRBV6-5; j_gene: TRBJ1-4; d_gene: TRBD1
CDR3aa: CASSLGQGIHNEQFF; CDR3nt: TGCGCCAGCAGCTTGGGCCAGGGAATTCACAATGAGCAGTTCTTC; abundance: -; v_gene: TRBV5-1; j_gene: TRBJ2-1; d_gene: -
CDR3aa: CASNLSPGQTNYGYTF; CDR3nt: TGCGCCAGCAATCTAAGTCCGGGACAGACTAACTATGGCTACACCTTC; abundance: -; v_gene: TRBV5-1; j_gene: TRBJ1-2; d_gene: TRBD1
CDR3aa: CATSSYLKNTGELFF; CDR3nt: TGTGCCACCAGCAGTTACCTAAAGAACACCGGGGAGCTGTTTTTT; abundance: -; v_gene: TRBV15; j_gene: TRBJ2-2; d_gene: -
CDR3aa: CASSLGQGINTIYF; CDR3nt: TGTGCCAGCAGCTTAGGACAGGGTATCAACACCATATATTTT; abundance: once; v_gene: TRBV7-8; j_gene: TRBJ1-3; d_gene: TRBD1
CDR3aa: CASTIAGGLAEQFF; CDR3nt: TGTGCCAGTACAATAGCGGGAGGGCTGGCTGAGCAGTTCTTC; abundance: -; v_gene: TRBV19; j_gene: TRBJ2-1; d_gene: TRBD2
CDR3aa: CASSLDSSASYGYTF; CDR3nt: TGTGCCAGCAGCCTGGACAGCTCGGCCAGTTATGGCTACACCTTC; abundance: -; v_gene: TRBV7-2; j_gene: TRBJ1-2; d_gene: -
CDR3aa: CASSYSPNYGYTF; CDR3nt: TGTGCCAGCAGCTATTCCCCTAACTATGGCTACACCTTC; abundance: -; v_gene: TRBV6-5; j_gene: TRBJ1-2; d_gene: -
CDR3aa: CASSLDLGLAGSYEQYF; CDR3nt: TGTGCCAGCAGCTTAGATCTAGGGCTAGCGGGCTCCTACGAGCAGTACTTC; abundance: -; v_gene: TRBV11-2; j_gene: TRBJ2-7; d_gene: TRBD2
CDR3aa: CASSLAGESYTF; CDR3nt: TGTGCCAGCAGCTTAGCGGGCGAGAGCTACACCTTC; abundance: -; v_gene: TRBV7-9; j_gene: TRBJ1-2; d_gene: -
CDR3aa: CASSGLAGRADTQYF; CDR3nt: TGTGCCAGCAGTGGGTTAGCGGGTCGAGCAGATACGCAGTATTTT; abundance: -; v_gene: TRBV2; j_gene: TRBJ2-3; d_gene: TRBD2
CDR3aa: CASSSGISGNTIYF; CDR3nt: TGTGCCAGCAGCTCAGGGATCTCTGGAAACACCATATATTTT; abundance: -; v_gene: TRBV5-4; j_gene: TRBJ1-3; d_gene: -
CDR3aa: CASSPGLAGRNEQFF; CDR3nt: TGTGCCAGCAGCCCTGGGCTAGCGGGTCGGAATGAGCAGTTCTTC; abundance: -; v_gene: TRBV11-3; j_gene: TRBJ2-1; d_gene: TRBD2
CDR3aa: CASSLTGQGIAGANVLTF; CDR3nt: TGTGCCAGCAGCTTAACGGGGCAGGGGATCGCTGGGGCCAACGTCCTGACTTTC; abundance: -; v_gene: TRBV7-3; j_gene: TRBJ2-6; d_gene: -